The entry that follows covers one T cell receptor (beta chain) sequence. Seattle patients were enrolled while actively infected and followed longitudinally. This specimen belongs to a study of blood T cell repertoires in COVID-19. Across the whole study: Whether acute or convalescent, the COVID-19 samples came from the United States, Italy and Spain. PBMCs, B-cell-depleted T cells, or T cells provided the cDNA or gDNA that made up the material.

Germline-derived CDR1 and CDR2 are SGHTS and YDEGEE. V was cut by 4 bases and J by 2 bases, with 22 bases left in between. There are 17 residues in the CDR3. The method was immunoSEQ multiplex PCR; TCRdb's version includes in-frame clones alone and lacks a portion of them. The table lists about 370,000 clones, around 92% of them singletons. Sequencing input: peripheral blood. This receptor was obtained from a young woman with COVID-19, enrolled during active disease. The J gene is TRBJ2-7, the V gene TRBV5-8; a possible D gene is TRBD1 (5 bases). The CDR3 bases are TGTGCCAGCAGCGTCTTACTGACAGAGGACCTTGCCTACGAGCAGTACTTC. Amino acids: CASSVLLTEDLAYEQYF.